This TCR beta chain was sequenced during a study of blood T cell repertoires in COVID-19. On the study more broadly: Acute-phase and convalescent COVID-19 samples originated in the United States, Italy and Spain. PBMCs, B-cell-depleted T cells, or T cells were the source of the cDNA or gDNA that made up the material.

Authors' data handling: How many nucleated cells were present was estimated from reference gene primer amplification. The assay was immunoSEQ multiplex PCR, and TCRdb's table has in-frame clones only and misses some. The V and J calls and clone size are taken from that table; D and trimming were inferred from the DNA. The repertoire consists of approximately 180,000 clones, with approximately 85% occurring once and the leading ten covering about 10%. V lost 5 bases and J lost 10, with 8 bases in between. The germline gives CDR1 MNHEY, CDR2 SVGEGT. This CDR3 has 10 residues. J is TRBJ1-2 and V is TRBV6-2 or TRBV6-3; D uncertain. Sequencing used peripheral blood. The TCR originated in a human donor with active or convalescent COVID-19. The donor label of this sample is uncertain. The CDR3 spells CASSTSNYTF. CDR3 coding DNA: TGTGCCAGCAGTACATCAAACTACACCTTC.